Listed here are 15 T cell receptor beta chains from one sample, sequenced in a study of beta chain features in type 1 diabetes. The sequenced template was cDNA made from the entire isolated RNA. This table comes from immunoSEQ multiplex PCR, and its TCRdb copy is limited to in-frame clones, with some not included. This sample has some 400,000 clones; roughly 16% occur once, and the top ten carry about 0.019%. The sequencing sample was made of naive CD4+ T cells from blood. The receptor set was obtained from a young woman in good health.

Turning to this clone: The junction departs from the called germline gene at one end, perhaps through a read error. Here the CDR3 DNA reads TGTGCCTGGGGTGTGGGCCGAGCAAATGAAAAACTGTTTTTT. As protein: CAWGVGRANEKLFF. The chain uses TRBV30 and TRBJ1-4; no clear D. The CDR3 has 14 amino acids. Germline loops: CDR1 GTSNPN, CDR2 SVGIG (reference sequence).

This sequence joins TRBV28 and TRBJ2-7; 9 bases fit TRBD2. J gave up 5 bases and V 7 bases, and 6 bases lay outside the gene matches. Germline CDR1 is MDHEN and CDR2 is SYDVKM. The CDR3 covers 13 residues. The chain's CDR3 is CASIAGGNDEQYF. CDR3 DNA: TGTGCCAGCATTGCGGGGGGGAACGACGAGCAGTACTTC.

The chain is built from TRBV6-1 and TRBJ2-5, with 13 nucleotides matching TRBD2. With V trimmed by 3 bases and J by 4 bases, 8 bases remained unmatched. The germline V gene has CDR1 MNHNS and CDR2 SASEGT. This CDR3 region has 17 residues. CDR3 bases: TGTGCCAGCAGTGAGATCCGACTAGCGGGAGGAGTAGAGACCCAGTACTTC. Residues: CASSEIRLAGGVETQYF.

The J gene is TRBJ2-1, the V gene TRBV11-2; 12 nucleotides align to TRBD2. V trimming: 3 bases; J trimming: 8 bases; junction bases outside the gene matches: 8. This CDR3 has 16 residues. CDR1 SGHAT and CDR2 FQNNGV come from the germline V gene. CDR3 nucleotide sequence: TGTGCCAGCAGCTTCGGACTAGCGGGGATTAGGGATGAGCAGTTCTTC. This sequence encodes CASSFGLAGIRDEQFF.

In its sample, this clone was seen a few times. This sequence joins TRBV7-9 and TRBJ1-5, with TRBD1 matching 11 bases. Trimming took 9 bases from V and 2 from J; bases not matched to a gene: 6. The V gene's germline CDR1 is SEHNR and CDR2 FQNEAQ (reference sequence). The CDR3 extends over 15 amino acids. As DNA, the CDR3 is TGTGCCAGTAGAGGGGGACAGGGGGGCAATCAGCCCCAGCATTTT. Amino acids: CASRGGQGGNQPQHF.

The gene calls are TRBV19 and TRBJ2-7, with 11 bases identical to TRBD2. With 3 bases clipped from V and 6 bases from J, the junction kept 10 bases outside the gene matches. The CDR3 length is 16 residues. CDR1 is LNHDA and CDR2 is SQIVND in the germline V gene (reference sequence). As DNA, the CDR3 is TGTGCCAGTAGTATGGAACGACTAGCGGGAATCACCGAGCAGTACTTC. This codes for CASSMERLAGITEQYF.

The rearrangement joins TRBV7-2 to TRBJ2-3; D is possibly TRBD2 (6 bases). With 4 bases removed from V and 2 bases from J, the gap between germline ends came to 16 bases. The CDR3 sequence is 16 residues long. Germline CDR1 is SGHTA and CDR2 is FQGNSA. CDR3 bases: TGTGCCAGCAGCTCACGACCGGGACTCGTCACAGATACGCAGTATTTT. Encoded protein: CASSSRPGLVTDTQYF.

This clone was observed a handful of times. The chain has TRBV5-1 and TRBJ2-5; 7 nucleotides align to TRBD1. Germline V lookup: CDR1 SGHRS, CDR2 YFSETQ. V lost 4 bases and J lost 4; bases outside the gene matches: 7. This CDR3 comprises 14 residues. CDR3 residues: CASSPRDSGETQYF. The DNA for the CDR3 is TGCGCCAGCAGCCCTAGGGACAGTGGAGAGACCCAGTACTTC.

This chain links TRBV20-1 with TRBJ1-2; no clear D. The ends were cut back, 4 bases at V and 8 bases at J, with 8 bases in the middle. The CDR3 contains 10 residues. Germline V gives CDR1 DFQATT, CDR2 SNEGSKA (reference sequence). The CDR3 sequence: CSAKSKGYTF. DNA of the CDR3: TGCAGTGCTAAATCAAAAGGCTACACCTTC.

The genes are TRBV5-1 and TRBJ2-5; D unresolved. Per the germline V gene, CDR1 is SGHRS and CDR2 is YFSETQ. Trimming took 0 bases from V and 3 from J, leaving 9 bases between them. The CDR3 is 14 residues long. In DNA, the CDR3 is TGCGCCAGCAGCTTGGTGGCTAGTGAAGAGACCCAGTACTTC. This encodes CASSLVASEETQYF.

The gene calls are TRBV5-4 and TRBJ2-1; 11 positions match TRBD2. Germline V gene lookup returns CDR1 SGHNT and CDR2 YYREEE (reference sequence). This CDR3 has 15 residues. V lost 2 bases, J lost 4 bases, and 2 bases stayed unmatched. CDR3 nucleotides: TGTGCCAGCAGCTTTGGGACTAGCGGATACAATGAGCAGTTCTTC. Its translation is CASSFGTSGYNEQFF.

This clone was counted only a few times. In DNA form, the CDR3 reads TGTGCCAGCAGCGCTCCGGGACTCCTTGAGCAGTTCTTC. It is translated as CASSAPGLLEQFF. The V call is TRBV27, the J call TRBJ2-1, with a possible D match to TRBD2 (6 bases). The CDR3 consists of 13 residues. Germline assignment: CDR1 MNHEY and CDR2 SMNVEV (reference sequence). Trimming shortened V by 6 bases and J by 9 bases, and 15 bases separated the two germline ends.

The CDR3 DNA reads TGTGCCTGGAGTGTCGGTGTAAGCGGGAGGGTTACAGATACGCAGTATTTT. Amino acids: CAWSVGVSGRVTDTQYF. This chain links TRBV30 with TRBJ2-3, with 10 positions matching TRBD2. This CDR3 is 17 amino acids long. The germline gives CDR1 GTSNPN, CDR2 SVGIG (reference sequence). V lost 0 bases to trimming and J lost 3 bases; unmatched junction nucleotides: 9.

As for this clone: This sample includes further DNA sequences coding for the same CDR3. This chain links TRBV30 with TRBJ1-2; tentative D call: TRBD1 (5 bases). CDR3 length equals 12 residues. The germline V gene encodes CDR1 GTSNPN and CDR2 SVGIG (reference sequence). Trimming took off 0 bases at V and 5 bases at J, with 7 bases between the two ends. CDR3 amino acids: CAWSVKGYGYTF. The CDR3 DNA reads TGTGCCTGGAGTGTGAAGGGGTATGGCTACACCTTC.

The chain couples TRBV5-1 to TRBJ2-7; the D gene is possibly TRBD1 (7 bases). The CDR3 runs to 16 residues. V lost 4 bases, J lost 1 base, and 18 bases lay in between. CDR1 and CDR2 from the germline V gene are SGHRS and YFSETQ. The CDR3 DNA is TGCGCCAGCAGCACCCGGGTGACAGGGACTTCCTACGAGCAGTACTTC. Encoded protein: CASSTRVTGTSYEQYF.